These 26 T cell receptor beta chains share one sample of origin, sequenced in a study of long-term antiretroviral therapy in people with HIV. The immunoSEQ assay was v3.0, run at survey level. The repertoire was sequenced with immunoSEQ multiplex PCR; TCRdb's copy has only in-frame clones and lacks some. This table has some 25,000 clones, 65% to 90% appearing once. Material: unsorted PBMCs, obtained 1.2 years after starting antiretroviral therapy. Receptor source: a man in his fifties with HIV.

This sequence joins TRBV9 and TRBJ1-3; D gene ambiguous. Trimming removed 0 bases at V and 4 bases at J, with 11 bases between. This CDR3 has 15 amino acids. Germline V gene sequence: CDR1 SGDLS, CDR2 YYNGEE. CDR3 sequence reads: CASSVEGAYGNTIYF. CDR3 in DNA: TGTGCCAGCAGCGTAGAAGGTGCGTACGGAAACACCATATATTTT.

This sequence joins TRBV7-2 and TRBJ2-1; 8 nucleotides line up with TRBD2. Germline V gene data show CDR1 as SGHTA and CDR2 as FQGNSA. The CDR3 covers 16 residues. The V segment lost 1 base and the J segment 2 bases; nucleotides outside the gene matches: 4. The chain's CDR3 is CASSLVSGGAYNEQFF. The CDR3 DNA is TGTGCCAGCAGCTTAGTCTCGGGAGGGGCCTACAATGAGCAGTTCTTC.

J is TRBJ1-1 and V is TRBV7-3; the D gene is possibly TRBD1 (5 bases). The CDR3 contains 14 residues. CDR1 is SGHTA, CDR2 FQGTGA, per germline. The V end lost 4 bases, the J end lost 1 base, and 10 bases lay between the germline ends. The CDR3 reads CASSSLGGNTEAFF. The CDR3 DNA is TGTGCCAGCAGCTCGTTGGGGGGGAACACTGAAGCTTTCTTT.

The CDR3 DNA sequence: TGTGCCAGCAGTTTCGCAATAGCGGGGGGCCGGGATACGCAGTATTTT. It yields the protein CASSFAIAGGRDTQYF. The V and J genes are TRBV28 and TRBJ2-3; TRBD2 agrees at 10 bases. From germline, CDR1 is MDHEN and CDR2 SYDVKM. CDR3 length: 16 residues. V trimming: 3 bases; J trimming: 6 bases; junction bases outside the gene matches: 9.

The genes are TRBV9 and TRBJ2-1; perhaps TRBD2 as D (5 bases). V was cut by 0 bases and J by 4 bases, with 11 bases left in between. CDR3 size: 15 residues. Germline CDR1 and CDR2: SGDLS and YYNGEE. CDR3 nucleotide sequence: TGTGCCAGCAGCGTAGAAATAGCGCAATACAATGAGCAGTTCTTC. It is translated as CASSVEIAQYNEQFF.

The V and J genes are TRBV4-1 and TRBJ1-2, with D tentatively TRBD1 (6 bases). Trimming shortened V by 2 bases and J by 5 bases, and 12 bases separated the two germline ends. Germline values: CDR1 MGHRA, CDR2 YSYEKL. The CDR3 has 14 amino acids. The CDR3 coding sequence is TGCGCCAGCAGCCAACAGGGGAAGAAGTATGGCTACACCTTC. Translation: CASSQQGKKYGYTF.

The rearrangement joins TRBV28 to TRBJ2-5, with D tentatively TRBD2 (5 bases). The CDR3 has 15 residues. Trimming took off 6 bases at V and 2 bases at J, with 16 bases between the two ends. Germline-derived CDR1 and CDR2 are MDHEN and SYDVKM. Written as DNA, the CDR3 is TGTGCCAGCAGCTCCTCTACAGCGGATCAAGAGACCCAGTACTTC. This sequence encodes CASSSSTADQETQYF. Full variable domain (remainder filled in from reference TRBV28 and TRBJ2-5): DVKVTQSSRYLVKRTGEKVFLECVQDMDHENMFWYRQDPGLGLRLIYFSYDVKMKEKGDIPEGYSVSREKKERFSLILESASTNQTSMYLCASSSSTADQETQYFGPGTRLLVL.

The chain employs TRBV14 and TRBJ1-6; no firm D call. Germline V CDR1 and CDR2: SGHDN, FVKESK. The V gene lost 4 bases and the J gene lost 7 bases, with 14 bases spanning the gap. This CDR3 is built from 15 residues. The CDR3 loop is CASSRIPAGNSPLHF. For the CDR3, the DNA is TGTGCCAGCAGCCGCATTCCGGCCGGGAATTCACCCCTCCACTTT.

V is TRBV7-2 and J is TRBJ2-1; possible D gene TRBD1, 5 bases. Germline CDR1 is SGHTA and CDR2 is FQGNSA. This CDR3 comprises 14 residues. The V end was cut by 7 bases, the J end by 0 bases, with 10 bases between. CDR3 residues: CASKGMSSYNEQFF. The CDR3 coding sequence is TGTGCCAGCAAGGGGATGAGCTCCTACAATGAGCAGTTCTTC. The complete variable domain, with remaining parts taken from reference TRBV7-2 and TRBJ2-1, reads GAGVSQSPSNKVTEKGKDVELRCDPISGHTALYWYRQSLGQGLEFLIYFQGNSAPDKSGLPSDRFSAERTGGSVSTLTIQRTQQEDSAVYLCASKGMSSYNEQFFGPGTRLTVL.

V is TRBV10-3 and J is TRBJ2-5; D is undetermined. Trimming left V 8 bases short and J 5 bases short, with 9 bases between. The CDR3 loop spans 11 amino acids. From germline, CDR1 is ENHRY and CDR2 SYGVKD. The DNA for the CDR3 is TGTGCCATCCAGGTTGGGGAGACCCAGTACTTC. Protein product: CAIQVGETQYF.

The rearrangement joins TRBV7-9 to TRBJ1-1; no firm D call. Germline CDR1 and CDR2: SEHNR and FQNEAQ (reference sequence). V was clipped by 6 bases and J by 1 base, with 12 bases between them. The CDR3 consists of 14 residues. Here the CDR3 reads CASRAPGGNTEAFF. CDR3 sequence (DNA): TGTGCCAGCAGGGCCCCGGGAGGGAACACTGAAGCTTTCTTT.

The chain links TRBV18 to TRBJ2-2; maybe TRBD2 (6 bases). This CDR3 is built from 15 residues. With 3 bases removed from V and 2 bases from J, the gap between germline ends came to 10 bases. Germline values: CDR1 KGHSH, CDR2 LQKENI. CDR3 residues: CASSPEGTNTGELFF. The CDR3 DNA is TGTGCCAGCTCACCCGAGGGGACTAACACCGGGGAGCTGTTTTTT.

The rearrangement links TRBV5-1 to TRBJ2-7; the D gene is possibly TRBD1 (6 bases). Germline lookup yields CDR1 SGHRS and CDR2 YFSETQ. The V gene lost 3 bases and the J gene lost 2 bases, with 12 bases spanning the gap. The CDR3 runs to 14 residues. The chain's CDR3 is CASSWTDRPYEQYF. The CDR3 region has the DNA TGCGCCAGCAGCTGGACAGATCGACCCTACGAGCAGTACTTC.

The chain combines TRBV10-3 with TRBJ1-6; 9 nucleotides align to TRBD1. Germline loops: CDR1 ENHRY, CDR2 SYGVKD. Losses at the gene ends were 0 bases for V and 4 bases for J; bases not matched to a gene: 10. The CDR3 loop spans 19 amino acids. The DNA for the CDR3 is TGTGCCATCAGTGAGTCCCCGGGACAGGGCGGGGGATATAATTCACCCCTCCACTTT. This gives the protein CAISESPGQGGGYNSPLHF.

The chain recombines TRBV30 with TRBJ2-6, with 7 bases identical to TRBD1. Germline assignment: CDR1 GTSNPN and CDR2 SVGIG (reference sequence). V shed 1 base and J 4 bases; nucleotides not matched to a gene: 4. The length of the CDR3 is 15 residues. CDR3 nucleotides: TGTGCCTGGAGTGCGAGGGGGCGCGGGGCCAACGTCCTGACTTTC. Translating it yields CAWSARGRGANVLTF.

In its sample, this clone is medium-sized (0.01 to 0.1%). V is TRBV27 and J is TRBJ2-1; TRBD1 agrees at 7 bases. The CDR3 length is 17 residues. Per germline, CDR1 MNHEY and CDR2 SMNVEV (reference sequence). After removal of 6 bases from V and 0 bases from J, the junction contained 11 bases not matched to a gene. CDR3 sequence: CASSLKPGGISYNEQFF. CDR3 in DNA: TGTGCCAGCAGCCTCAAACCAGGGGGTATCTCCTACAATGAGCAGTTCTTC.

V is TRBV19 and J is TRBJ1-1; D not certain. V was trimmed by 3 bases and J by 6 bases, leaving 8 bases between them. From germline, CDR1 is LNHDA and CDR2 SQIVND (reference sequence). The CDR3 is made up of 12 amino acids. The CDR3 protein is CASSIFESEAFF. CDR3 DNA sequence: TGTGCCAGTAGTATCTTTGAGTCTGAAGCTTTCTTT.

The chain links TRBV5-6 to TRBJ1-2; D is perhaps TRBD1 (6 bases). The V end was cut by 0 bases, the J end by 5 bases, with 8 bases between. This CDR3 contains 13 residues. Germline loops: CDR1 SGHDT, CDR2 YYEEEE. CDR3 region: CASSLATGYGYTF. CDR3 DNA sequence: TGTGCCAGCAGCTTGGCAACAGGGTATGGCTACACCTTC.

J is TRBJ2-5 and V is TRBV10-1; TRBD1 is a possible D gene (5 bases). CDR1 is WNHNN, CDR2 SYGVQD, per germline (reference sequence). This CDR3 contains 18 residues. V lost 6 bases and J lost 2, with 25 bases in between. CDR3 residues: CASSLLTAVSRGQETQYF. CDR3 DNA sequence: TGCGCCAGCAGCCTTTTGACAGCAGTGAGTCGCGGTCAAGAGACCCAGTACTTC.

The V gene is TRBV4-3, the J gene TRBJ2-7; D is possibly TRBD1 (7 bases). Per germline, CDR1 LGHNA and CDR2 YSLEER. This CDR3 region has 17 residues. The V and J ends lost 4 bases and 2 bases respectively, with 21 bases between them. The CDR3 region is CASSPGVGPGGTYEQYF. The CDR3 nucleotides are TGCGCCAGCAGCCCGGGGGTCGGTCCAGGGGGGACCTACGAGCAGTACTTC.

The V and J genes are TRBV19 and TRBJ2-7; 8 nucleotides agree with TRBD1. Looked up from germline, CDR1 is LNHDA and CDR2 is SQIVND (reference sequence). The CDR3 totals 16 residues. Unmatched junction bases numbered 15, after V lost 8 bases and J lost 3 bases. The CDR3 bases are TGTGCCAGTTCAACCCCCGGGACAGGCAATATCTACGAGCAGTACTTC. Translation gives CASSTPGTGNIYEQYF.

The genes are TRBV27 and TRBJ2-3; no clear D. The germline CDR1 and CDR2 sequences are MNHEY and SMNVEV (reference sequence). The CDR3 has 19 residues. V was trimmed by 0 bases and J by 0 bases, leaving 19 bases between them. The CDR3 loop reads CASSLSPISSMTSTDTQYF. CDR3 coding DNA: TGTGCCAGCAGTTTATCCCCCATTTCAAGCATGACTAGCACAGATACGCAGTATTTT.

The chain recombines TRBV6-1 with TRBJ2-3; D may correspond to TRBD1 or TRBD2 (6 bases each). Germline-derived CDR1 and CDR2 are MNHNS and SASEGT. V was cut by 4 bases and J by 5 bases, with 19 bases left in between. CDR3 size: 16 residues. DNA of the CDR3: TGTGCCAGCAGTGGATTCCCCCGGGGGCGTGGAGATACGCAGTATTTT. Translated: CASSGFPRGRGDTQYF.

The CDR3 nucleotides read TGCGCCAGCAGCTTGGGGTATGGCACTGAAGCTTTCTTT. It translates to CASSLGYGTEAFF. The rearrangement uses TRBV5-1 and TRBJ1-1; unclear D gene. This CDR3 spans 13 amino acids. Trimming took 0 bases from V and 4 from J, leaving 7 bases between them. Germline V CDR1 and CDR2: SGHRS, YFSETQ.

The chain is built from TRBV5-6 and TRBJ1-2; 7 bases match TRBD1. CDR3 length: 13 residues. V lost 4 bases to trimming and J lost 4 bases; unmatched junction nucleotides: 4. In germline, CDR1 is SGHDT, CDR2 YYEEEE. CDR3 sequence: CASSQQGSYGYTF. The CDR3 DNA sequence: TGTGCCAGCAGCCAACAGGGGAGCTATGGCTACACCTTC.

V usage is TRBV19 and J usage is TRBJ2-7; D is tentatively TRBD1 or TRBD2 (6 bases each). The CDR3 runs 15 residues. Trimming stripped 5 bases from V and 5 bases from J, with 19 bases between. CDR1 and CDR2 from the germline V gene are LNHDA and SQIVND (reference sequence). CDR3 region: CASSSIGGGRHEQYF. CDR3 nucleotides: TGTGCCAGTAGTTCGATCGGAGGGGGAAGGCACGAGCAGTACTTC.